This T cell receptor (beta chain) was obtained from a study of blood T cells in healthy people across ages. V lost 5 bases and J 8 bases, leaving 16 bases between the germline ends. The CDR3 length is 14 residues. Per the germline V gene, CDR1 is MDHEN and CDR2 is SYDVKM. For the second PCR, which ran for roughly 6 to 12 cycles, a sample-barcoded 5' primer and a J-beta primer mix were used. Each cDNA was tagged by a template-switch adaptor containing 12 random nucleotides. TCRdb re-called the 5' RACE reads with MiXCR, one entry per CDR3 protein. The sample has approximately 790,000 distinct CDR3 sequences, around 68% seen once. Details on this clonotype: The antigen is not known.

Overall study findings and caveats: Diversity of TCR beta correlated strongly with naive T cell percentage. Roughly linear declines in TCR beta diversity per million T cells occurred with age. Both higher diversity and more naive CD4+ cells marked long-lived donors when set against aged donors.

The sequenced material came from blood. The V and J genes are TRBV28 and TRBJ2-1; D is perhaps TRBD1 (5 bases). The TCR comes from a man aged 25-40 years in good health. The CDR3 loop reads CASSPQGGCHEQFF. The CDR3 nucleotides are TGTGCCAGCAGTCCCCAGGGTGGTTGTCATGAGCAGTTCTTC.